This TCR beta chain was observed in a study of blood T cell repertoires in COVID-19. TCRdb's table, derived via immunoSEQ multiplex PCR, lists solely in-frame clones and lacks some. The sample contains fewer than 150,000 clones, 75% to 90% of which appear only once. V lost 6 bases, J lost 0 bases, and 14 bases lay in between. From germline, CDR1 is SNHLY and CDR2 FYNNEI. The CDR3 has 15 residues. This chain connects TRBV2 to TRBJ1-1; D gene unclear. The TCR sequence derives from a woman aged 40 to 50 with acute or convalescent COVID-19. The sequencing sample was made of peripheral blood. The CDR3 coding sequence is TGTGCCAGCAGCCTGCTTGGGGAGATGAACACTGAAGCTTTCTTT. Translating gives CASSLLGEMNTEAFF.